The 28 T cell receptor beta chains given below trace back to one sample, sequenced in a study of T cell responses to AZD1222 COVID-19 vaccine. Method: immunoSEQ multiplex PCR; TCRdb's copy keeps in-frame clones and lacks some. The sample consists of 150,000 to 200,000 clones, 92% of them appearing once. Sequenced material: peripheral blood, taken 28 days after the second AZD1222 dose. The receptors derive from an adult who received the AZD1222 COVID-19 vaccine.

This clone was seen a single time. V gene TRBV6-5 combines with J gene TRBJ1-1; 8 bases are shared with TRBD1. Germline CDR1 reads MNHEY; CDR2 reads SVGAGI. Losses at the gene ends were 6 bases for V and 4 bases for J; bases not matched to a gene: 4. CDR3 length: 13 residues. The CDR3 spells CASSHGQGTEAFF. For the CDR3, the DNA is TGTGCCAGCAGCCACGGACAGGGCACTGAAGCTTTCTTT.

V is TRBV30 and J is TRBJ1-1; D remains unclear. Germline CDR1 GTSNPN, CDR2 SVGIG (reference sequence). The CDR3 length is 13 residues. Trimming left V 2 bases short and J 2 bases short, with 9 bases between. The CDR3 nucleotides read TGTGCCTGGAGTTCAAACTTTAACACTGAAGCTTTCTTT. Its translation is CAWSSNFNTEAFF.

The CDR3 region is CASSYSNRGGYTF. Written as DNA, the CDR3 is TGTGCCAGCAGTTACTCTAACAGAGGTGGCTACACCTTC. The chain uses TRBV6-2 or TRBV6-3 and TRBJ1-2, with unresolved D. Germline loops: CDR1 MNHEY, CDR2 SVGEGT. Trimming took 0 bases from V and 7 from J, leaving 9 bases between them. The CDR3 extends over 13 amino acids.

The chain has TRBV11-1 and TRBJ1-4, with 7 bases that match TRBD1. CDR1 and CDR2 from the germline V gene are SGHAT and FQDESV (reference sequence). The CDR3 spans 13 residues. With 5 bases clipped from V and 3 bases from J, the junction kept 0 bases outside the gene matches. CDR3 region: CASSGQANEKLFF. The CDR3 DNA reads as TGTGCCAGCAGCGGACAGGCTAATGAAAAACTGTTTTTT.

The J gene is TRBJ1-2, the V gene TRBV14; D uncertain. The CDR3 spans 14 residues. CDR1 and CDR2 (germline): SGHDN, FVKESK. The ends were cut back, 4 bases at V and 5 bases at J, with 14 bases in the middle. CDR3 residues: CASSPHPAAYGYTF. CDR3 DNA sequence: TGTGCCAGCAGCCCCCATCCGGCCGCTTATGGCTACACCTTC.

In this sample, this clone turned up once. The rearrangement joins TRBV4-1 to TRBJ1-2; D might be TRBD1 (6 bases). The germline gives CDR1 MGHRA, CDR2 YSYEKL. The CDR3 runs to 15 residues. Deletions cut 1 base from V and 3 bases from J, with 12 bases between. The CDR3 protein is CASSQAPGQDYGYTF. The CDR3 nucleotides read TGCGCCAGCAGCCAAGCGCCGGGACAAGACTATGGCTACACCTTC.

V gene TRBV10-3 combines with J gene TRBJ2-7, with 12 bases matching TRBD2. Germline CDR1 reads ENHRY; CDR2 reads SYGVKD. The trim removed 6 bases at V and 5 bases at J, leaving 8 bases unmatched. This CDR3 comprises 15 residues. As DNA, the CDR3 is TGTGCCATCAGGACCCTAGCGGGGGGGATGGACGAGCAGTACTTC. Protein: CAIRTLAGGMDEQYF.

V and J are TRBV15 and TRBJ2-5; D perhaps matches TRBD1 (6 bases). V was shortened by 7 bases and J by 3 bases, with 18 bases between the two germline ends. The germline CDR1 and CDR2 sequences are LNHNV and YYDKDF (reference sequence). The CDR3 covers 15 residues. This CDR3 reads CATTKNRDFEETQYF. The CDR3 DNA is TGTGCCACCACTAAGAACAGGGATTTTGAAGAGACCCAGTACTTC.

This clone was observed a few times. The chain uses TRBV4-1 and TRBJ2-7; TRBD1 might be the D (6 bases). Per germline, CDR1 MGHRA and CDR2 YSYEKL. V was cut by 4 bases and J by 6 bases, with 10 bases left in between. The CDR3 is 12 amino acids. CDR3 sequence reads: CASSLGRGEQYF. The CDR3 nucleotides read TGCGCCAGCAGCCTAGGCAGGGGCGAGCAGTACTTC.

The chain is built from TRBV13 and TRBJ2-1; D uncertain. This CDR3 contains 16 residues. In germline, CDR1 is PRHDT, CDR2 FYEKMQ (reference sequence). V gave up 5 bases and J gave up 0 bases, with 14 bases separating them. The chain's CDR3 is CASSVTYTDSYNEQFF. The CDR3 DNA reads TGTGCCAGCAGCGTCACTTACACTGACTCCTACAATGAGCAGTTCTTC.

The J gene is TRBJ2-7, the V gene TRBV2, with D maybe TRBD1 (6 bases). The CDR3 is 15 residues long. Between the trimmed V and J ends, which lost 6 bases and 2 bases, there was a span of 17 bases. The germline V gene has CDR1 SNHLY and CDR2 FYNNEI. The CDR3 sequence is CASSSETGRAYEQYF. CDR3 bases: TGTGCCAGCAGCTCCGAGACAGGCCGTGCCTACGAGCAGTACTTC.

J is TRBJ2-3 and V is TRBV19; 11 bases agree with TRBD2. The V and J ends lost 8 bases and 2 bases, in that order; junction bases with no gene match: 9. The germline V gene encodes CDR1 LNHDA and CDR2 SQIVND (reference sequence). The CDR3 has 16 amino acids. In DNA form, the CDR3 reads TGTGCCAGTTCCCTTACTAGCGGGGGAACCACAGATACGCAGTATTTT. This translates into CASSLTSGGTTDTQYF.

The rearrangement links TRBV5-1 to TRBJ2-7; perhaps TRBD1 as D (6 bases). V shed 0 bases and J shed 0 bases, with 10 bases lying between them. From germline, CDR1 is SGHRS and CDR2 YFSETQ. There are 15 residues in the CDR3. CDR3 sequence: CASSLGTGISYEQYF. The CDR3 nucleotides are TGCGCCAGCAGCTTGGGAACAGGGATCTCCTACGAGCAGTACTTC.

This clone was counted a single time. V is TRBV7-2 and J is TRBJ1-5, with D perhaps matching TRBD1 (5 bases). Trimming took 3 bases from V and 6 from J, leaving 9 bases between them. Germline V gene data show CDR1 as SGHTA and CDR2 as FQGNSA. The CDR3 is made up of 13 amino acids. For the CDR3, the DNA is TGTGCCAGCAGCTTGACAGATCGTCAGCCCCAGCATTTT. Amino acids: CASSLTDRQPQHF.

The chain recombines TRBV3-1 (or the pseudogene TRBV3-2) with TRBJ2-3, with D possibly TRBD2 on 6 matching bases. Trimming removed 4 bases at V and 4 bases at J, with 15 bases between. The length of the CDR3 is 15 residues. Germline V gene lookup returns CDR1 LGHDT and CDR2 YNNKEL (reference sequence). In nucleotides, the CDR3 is TGTGCCAGCAGCCCGGGACTCCGGTGGGCAGATACGCAGTATTTT. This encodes CASSPGLRWADTQYF.

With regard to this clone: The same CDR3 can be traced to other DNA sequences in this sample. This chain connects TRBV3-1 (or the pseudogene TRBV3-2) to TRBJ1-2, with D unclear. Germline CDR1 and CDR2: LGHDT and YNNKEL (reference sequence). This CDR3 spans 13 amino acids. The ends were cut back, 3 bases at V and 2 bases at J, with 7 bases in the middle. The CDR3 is CASSQDGNYGYTF. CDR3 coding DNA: TGTGCCAGCAGCCAGGACGGGAACTATGGCTACACCTTC.

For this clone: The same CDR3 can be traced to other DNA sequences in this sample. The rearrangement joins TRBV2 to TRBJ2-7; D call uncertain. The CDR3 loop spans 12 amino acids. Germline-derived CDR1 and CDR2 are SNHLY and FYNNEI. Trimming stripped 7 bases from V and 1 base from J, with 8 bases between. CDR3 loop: CASTEQSYEQYF. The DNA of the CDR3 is TGTGCCAGCACGGAACAGTCCTACGAGCAGTACTTC.

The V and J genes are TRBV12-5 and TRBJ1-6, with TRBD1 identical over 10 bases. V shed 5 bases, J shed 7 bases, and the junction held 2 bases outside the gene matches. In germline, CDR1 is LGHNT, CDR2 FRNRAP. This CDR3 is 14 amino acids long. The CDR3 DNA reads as TGTGCTAGTGGTATGGGACAGGGGAATTCACCCCTCCACTTT. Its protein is CASGMGQGNSPLHF.

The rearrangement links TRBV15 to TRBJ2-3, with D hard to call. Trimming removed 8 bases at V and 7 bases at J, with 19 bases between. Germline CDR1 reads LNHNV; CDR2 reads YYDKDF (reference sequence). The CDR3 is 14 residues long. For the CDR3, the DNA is TGTGCCACCGGAAGAGTTCCGGGCCTCAATACGCAGTATTTT. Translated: CATGRVPGLNTQYF.

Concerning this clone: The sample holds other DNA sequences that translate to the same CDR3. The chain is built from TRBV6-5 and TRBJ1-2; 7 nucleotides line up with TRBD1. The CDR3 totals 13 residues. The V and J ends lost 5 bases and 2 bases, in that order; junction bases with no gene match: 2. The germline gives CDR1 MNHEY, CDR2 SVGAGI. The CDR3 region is CASSRQGNYGYTF. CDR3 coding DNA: TGTGCCAGCAGTCGACAGGGAAACTATGGCTACACCTTC.

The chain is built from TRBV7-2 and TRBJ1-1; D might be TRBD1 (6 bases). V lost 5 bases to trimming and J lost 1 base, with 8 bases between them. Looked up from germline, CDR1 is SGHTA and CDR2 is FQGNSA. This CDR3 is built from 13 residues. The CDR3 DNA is TGTGCCAGCAGCCGGGGGCCGAACACTGAAGCTTTCTTT. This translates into CASSRGPNTEAFF.

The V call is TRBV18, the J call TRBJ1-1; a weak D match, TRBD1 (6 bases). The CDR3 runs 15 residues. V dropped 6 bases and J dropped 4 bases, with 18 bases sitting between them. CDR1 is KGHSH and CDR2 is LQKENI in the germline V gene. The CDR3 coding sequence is TGTGCCAGCTCGCCCTCATTACAGGGCATCACTGAAGCTTTCTTT. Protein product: CASSPSLQGITEAFF.

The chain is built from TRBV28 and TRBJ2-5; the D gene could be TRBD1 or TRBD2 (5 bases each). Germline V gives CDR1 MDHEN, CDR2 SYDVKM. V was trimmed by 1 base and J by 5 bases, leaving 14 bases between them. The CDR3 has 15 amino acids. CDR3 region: CASSLYAGAVETQYF. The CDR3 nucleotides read TGTGCCAGCAGTTTATATGCCGGGGCCGTGGAGACCCAGTACTTC.

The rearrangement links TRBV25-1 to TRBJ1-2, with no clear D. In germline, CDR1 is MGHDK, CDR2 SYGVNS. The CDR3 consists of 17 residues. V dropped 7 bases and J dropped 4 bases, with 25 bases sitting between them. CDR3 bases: TGTGCCAGCACTAGTGGGTCCCGGACCGATCCCCTCTATGGCTACACCTTC. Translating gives CASTSGSRTDPLYGYTF.

This CDR3 is CSVEDLDGYEQYF. DNA for the CDR3: TGCAGCGTTGAGGATCTGGACGGATACGAGCAGTACTTC. The chain has TRBV29-1 and TRBJ2-7, with no clear D. The CDR3 sequence is 13 residues long. CDR1 is SQVTM, CDR2 ANQGSEA, per germline. Deletions cut 3 bases from V and 4 bases from J, with 13 bases between.

The CDR3 DNA is TGTGCCAGCAGCGTATCGACAGGGACTAATGAAAAACTGTTTTTT. Protein: CASSVSTGTNEKLFF. The gene calls are TRBV6-5 and TRBJ1-4; 7 bases fit TRBD1. J lost 2 bases, V lost 6 bases, and 6 bases had no gene match. This CDR3 contains 15 residues. Germline CDR1 reads MNHEY; CDR2 reads SVGAGI.

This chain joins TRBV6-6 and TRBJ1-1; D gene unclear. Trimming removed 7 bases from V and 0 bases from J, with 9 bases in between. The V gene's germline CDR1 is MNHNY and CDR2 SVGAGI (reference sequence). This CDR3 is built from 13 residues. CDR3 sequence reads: CASTLGMNTEAFF. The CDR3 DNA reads TGTGCCAGCACTTTAGGTATGAACACTGAAGCTTTCTTT.

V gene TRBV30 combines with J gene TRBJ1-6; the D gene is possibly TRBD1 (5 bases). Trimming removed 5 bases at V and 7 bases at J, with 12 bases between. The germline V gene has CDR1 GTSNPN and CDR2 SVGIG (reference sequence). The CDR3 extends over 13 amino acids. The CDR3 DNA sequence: TGTGCCTGGGGTGACAGCCGCAATTCACCCCTCCACTTT. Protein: CAWGDSRNSPLHF.